The 6 T cell receptor beta chains reported below all come from one sample, sequenced in a study of blood T cell repertoires in COVID-19. The method was immunoSEQ multiplex PCR; TCRdb's version includes in-frame clones alone and lacks a portion of them. The sample carries about 400,000 clones, around 89% recorded once. Material: peripheral blood. The origin of the receptors is a man aged 40-49 years with acute or convalescent COVID-19.

The J gene is TRBJ2-5, the V gene TRBV3-1 (or the pseudogene TRBV3-2), with 7 bases fitting TRBD2. The CDR3 consists of 13 residues. V trimming: 10 bases; J trimming: 1 base; junction bases outside the gene matches: 6. Germline V gives CDR1 LGHDT, CDR2 YNNKEL (reference sequence). The CDR3 coding sequence is TGTGCCACTAGCGGAGGCGGCCAAGAGACCCAGTACTTC. Its protein is CATSGGGQETQYF.

This chain joins TRBV11-2 and TRBJ2-7; tentative D call: TRBD2 (6 bases). V lost 4 bases and J lost 3, with 16 bases in between. Germline V gives CDR1 SGHAT, CDR2 FQNNGV. The CDR3 runs 15 residues. CDR3 bases: TGTGCCAGCAGCTCCGTAACCGGGACTCTCTACGAGCAGTACTTC. It encodes CASSSVTGTLYEQYF.

The rearrangement joins TRBV27 to TRBJ2-1, with 15 positions matching TRBD2. Germline CDR1 reads MNHEY; CDR2 reads SMNVEV (reference sequence). Germline trimming cut 5 bases from V and 4 bases from J; bases unmatched to any gene: 6. This CDR3 is built from 17 residues. The CDR3 region has the DNA TGTGCCAGCAGTCAAGGGACTAGCGGGAGGACTTACAATGAGCAGTTCTTC. Amino acid sequence: CASSQGTSGRTYNEQFF.

The chain couples TRBV27 to TRBJ2-1; maybe TRBD1 (6 bases). The V and J ends lost 5 bases and 0 bases respectively, with 14 bases between them. Germline V gene data show CDR1 as MNHEY and CDR2 as SMNVEV (reference sequence). The CDR3 has 16 amino acids. The DNA for the CDR3 is TGTGCCAGCAGTCCTACAACAGGGAGCTCCTACAATGAGCAGTTCTTC. It specifies CASSPTTGSSYNEQFF.

This rearrangement joins TRBV28 to TRBJ1-6; no reliable D call. Trimming took 5 bases from V and 5 from J, leaving 10 bases between them. This CDR3 has 14 amino acids. Germline CDR1 is MDHEN and CDR2 is SYDVKM. Here the CDR3 DNA reads TGTGCCAGCAGTCGTACGGGGAATAATTCACCCCTCCACTTT. This encodes CASSRTGNNSPLHF.

This rearrangement joins TRBV12-5 to TRBJ1-4, with no clear D. Trimming took off 5 bases at V and 7 bases at J, with 14 bases between the two ends. The CDR3 runs 14 residues. CDR1 is LGHNT, CDR2 FRNRAP, per germline. CDR3 protein: CASGEGRVGEKLFF. CDR3 coding DNA: TGTGCTAGTGGTGAGGGTCGAGTAGGTGAAAAACTGTTTTTT.